This TCR beta chain was sequenced in a study of blood T cell repertoires in COVID-19 (dated by TCRdb to the early 2020s). Regarding the research as a whole: The collaborator samples originated in the United States, Italy and Spain and spanned the acute and convalescent phases of COVID-19. The material from the prospective study consisted of cDNA or gDNA derived from T cells, B-cell-depleted T cells, or PBMCs. Sample metadata almost always included a de-identified subject ID, COVID-19 status, age in years and sex. A freely available public database, intended as a resource for researchers studying the immune response to SARS-CoV-2, is where the repertoires were released. Where available, HLA class I and class II types were obtained from metadata supplied by the sample provider rather than from assay-based typing. The dataset comprised deeply sampled blood TCRbeta repertoires from subjects exposed to, actively infected with, or recovered from COVID-19. The samples were drawn from two sources: the first 160 participants of the ongoing ImmuneRACE study, and over 1,000 subjects contributed by 6 global collaborators. Results and caveats for the whole study, not just this receptor: Clinical and demographic metadata were provided uncurated, with the amount varying by source and participant.

In Seattle, one collaborating source enrolled patients while the infection was active and tracked those patients longitudinally over the course of disease. Collaborating institutions collected whole blood in K2EDTA tubes following their own protocols. For TCRbeta analysis, collaborators shipped samples as frozen whole blood, isolated PBMCs, or DNA extracted from either of those sample types. The CDR3 spans 17 residues, from the cysteine through the phenylalanine. The CDR3 DNA has 51 bases and is translated from base 1. Unmatched junction bases come to 8, with V trimmed by 5 bases and J by 1 base. Taken from the germline V gene (reference sequence), the CDR1 and CDR2 loops are MNHNY and SVGAGI. About this clone itself: The antigen it recognizes is unknown. The input lacks base qualities; no much larger clone sits a single base away.

The immunoSEQ Assay, a bias-controlled multiplex PCR, was used to amplify TCRbeta CDR3 regions from genomic DNA. On the authors' methods: The number of nucleated cells in each sample was estimated by amplification of reference gene primers within the assay. To quantify the absolute abundance of each unique TCRbeta CDR3 rearrangement, sequence reads were collapsed and filtered. For each sample, productive Simpson clonality was calculated as the square root of Simpson's diversity index over productive rearrangements. TCRdb stores this immuneACCESS table with in-frame sequences only. Part of the clones is absent; in the studies checked, under half of the shortfall reflects unresolved V genes, and no reason is known for the rest. The DNA gave D and trimming, while V, J and clone size come from that table. Across this sample there are 55,000 to 75,000 clones, with around 81% seen only once. Clones ranked in the top ten supply roughly a tenth of the sample.

The receptor was isolated from a man older than 75 with COVID-19, enrolled during active disease. Sequenced sample: peripheral blood. Recombination linked TRBV6-6 to TRBJ2-2, and 9 junctional nucleotides match TRBD1. The base sequence is TGTGCCAGCAGTCGATATCCGGGACAGGGGAACACCGGGGAGCTGTTTTTT. Translation gives CASSRYPGQGNTGELFF.